Below are 4 T cell receptor beta chains sequenced from a single sample in a study of cytomegalovirus exposure and HLA in healthy donors. Primers for the PCR totalled 60 Vbeta and 13 Jbeta. Assay: immunoSEQ multiplex PCR; the TCRdb copy retains only in-frame clones and omits some. This listing includes 200,000 to 250,000 clones. Sample: PBMCs. Receptors originate from a girl between 2 and 10 years old in good health and CMV-seropositive.

The V gene is TRBV28, the J gene TRBJ2-1, with D perhaps matching TRBD2 (6 bases). CDR3 length: 15 amino acids. The germline V gene has CDR1 MDHEN and CDR2 SYDVKM. Trimming took 5 bases from V and 0 from J, leaving 11 bases between them. Here the CDR3 DNA reads TGTGCCAGCAGTGGGGGGTTCAGCTCCTACAATGAGCAGTTCTTC. Translation gives CASSGGFSSYNEQFF. Full variable domain (rest looked up from reference TRBV28 and TRBJ2-1): DVKVTQSSRYLVKRTGEKVFLECVQDMDHENMFWYRQDPGLGLRLIYFSYDVKMKEKGDIPEGYSVSREKKERFSLILESASTNQTSMYLCASSGGFSSYNEQFFGPGTRLTVL.

Concerning this clone itself: The same CDR3 can be traced to other DNA sequences in this sample. V is TRBV6-1 and J is TRBJ1-5; 9 bases map to TRBD1. With V trimmed by 5 bases and J by 4 bases, 3 bases remained unmatched. The CDR3 totals 14 residues. Germline values: CDR1 MNHNS, CDR2 SASEGT. The CDR3 coding sequence is TGTGCCAGCAGTTGGGGACAGGGAAATCAGCCCCAGCATTTT. Encoded protein: CASSWGQGNQPQHF.

The chain is built from TRBV10-3 and TRBJ2-3; TRBD2 matches 15 bases. The germline gives CDR1 ENHRY, CDR2 SYGVKD. The J segment lost 3 bases and the V segment lost 0 bases, leaving 10 bases of the junction unmatched. This CDR3 is 20 amino acids long. CDR3 in amino acids: CAISESKKGLAGGRTDTQYF. The CDR3 bases are TGTGCCATCAGTGAGTCGAAAAAGGGACTAGCGGGAGGTCGAACAGATACGCAGTATTTT.

The chain employs TRBV7-8 and TRBJ1-1, with D perhaps matching TRBD1 (5 bases). Looked up from germline, CDR1 is SGHVS and CDR2 is FQNEAQ. The CDR3 totals 14 residues. Trimming removed 7 bases at V and 3 bases at J, with 15 bases between. CDR3 DNA: TGTGCCAGCACCCCCGACAGACGTTACACTGAAGCTTTCTTT. Translated, it gives CASTPDRRYTEAFF.